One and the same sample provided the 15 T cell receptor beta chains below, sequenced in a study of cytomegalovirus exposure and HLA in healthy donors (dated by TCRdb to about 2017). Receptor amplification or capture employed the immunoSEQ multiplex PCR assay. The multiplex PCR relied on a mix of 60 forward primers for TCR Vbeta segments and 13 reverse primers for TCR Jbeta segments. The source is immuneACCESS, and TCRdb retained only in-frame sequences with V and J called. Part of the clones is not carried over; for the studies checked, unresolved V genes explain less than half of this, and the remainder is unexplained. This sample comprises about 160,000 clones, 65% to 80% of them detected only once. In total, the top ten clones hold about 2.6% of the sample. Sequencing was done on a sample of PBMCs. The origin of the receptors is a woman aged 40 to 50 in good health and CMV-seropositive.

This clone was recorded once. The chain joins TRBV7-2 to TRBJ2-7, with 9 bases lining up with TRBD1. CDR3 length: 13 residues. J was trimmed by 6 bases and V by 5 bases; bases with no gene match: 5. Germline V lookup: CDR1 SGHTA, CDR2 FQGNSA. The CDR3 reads CASSAGQGGEQYF. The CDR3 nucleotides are TGTGCCAGCAGCGCGGGACAGGGAGGCGAGCAGTACTTC.

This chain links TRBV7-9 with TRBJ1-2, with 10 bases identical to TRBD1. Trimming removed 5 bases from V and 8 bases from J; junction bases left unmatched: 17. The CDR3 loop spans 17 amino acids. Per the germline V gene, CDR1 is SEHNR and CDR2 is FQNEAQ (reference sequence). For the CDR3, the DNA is TGTGCCAGCAGCACCGCAGGGACAGGGGCGCGACTGAGCGGCTACACCTTC. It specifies CASSTAGTGARLSGYTF.

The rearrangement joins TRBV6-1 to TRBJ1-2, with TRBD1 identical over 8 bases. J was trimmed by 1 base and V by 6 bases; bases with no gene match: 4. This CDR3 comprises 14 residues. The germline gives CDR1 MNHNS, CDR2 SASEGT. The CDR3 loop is CASRPGQDNYGYTF. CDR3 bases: TGTGCCAGCAGGCCGGGACAGGATAACTATGGCTACACCTTC.

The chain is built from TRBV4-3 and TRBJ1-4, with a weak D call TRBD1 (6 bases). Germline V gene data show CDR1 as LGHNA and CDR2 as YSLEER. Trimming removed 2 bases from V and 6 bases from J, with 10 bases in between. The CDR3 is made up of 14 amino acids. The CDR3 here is CASSQLGGHEKLFF. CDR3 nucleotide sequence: TGCGCCAGCAGCCAACTAGGGGGTCATGAAAAACTGTTTTTT.

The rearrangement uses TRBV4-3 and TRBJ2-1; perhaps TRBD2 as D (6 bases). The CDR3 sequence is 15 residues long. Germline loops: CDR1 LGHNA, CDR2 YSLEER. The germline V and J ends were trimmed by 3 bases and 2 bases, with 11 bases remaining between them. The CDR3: CASSQSGAAYNEQFF. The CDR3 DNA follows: TGCGCCAGCAGCCAGTCGGGAGCCGCCTACAATGAGCAGTTCTTC.

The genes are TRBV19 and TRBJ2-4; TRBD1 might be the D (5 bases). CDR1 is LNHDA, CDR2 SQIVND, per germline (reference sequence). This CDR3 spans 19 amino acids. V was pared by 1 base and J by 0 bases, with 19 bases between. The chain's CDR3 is CASSIVSRRGLRAKNIQYF. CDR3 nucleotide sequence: TGTGCCAGTAGTATAGTTTCCAGAAGGGGCCTGAGAGCCAAAAACATTCAGTACTTC.

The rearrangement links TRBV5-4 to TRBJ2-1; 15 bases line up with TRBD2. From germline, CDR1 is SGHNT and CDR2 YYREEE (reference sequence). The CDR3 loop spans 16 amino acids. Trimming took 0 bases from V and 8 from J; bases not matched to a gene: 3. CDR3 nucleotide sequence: TGTGCCAGCAGCTTGGTAGGACTAGCGGGAGGGTATGAGCAGTTCTTC. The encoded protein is CASSLVGLAGGYEQFF.

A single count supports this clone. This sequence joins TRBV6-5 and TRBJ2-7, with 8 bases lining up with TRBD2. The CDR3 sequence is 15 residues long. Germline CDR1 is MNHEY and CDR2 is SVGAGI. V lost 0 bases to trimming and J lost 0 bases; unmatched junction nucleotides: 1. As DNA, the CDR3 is TGTGCCAGCAGTTACTCTAGCGGGGACTCCTACGAGCAGTACTTC. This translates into CASSYSSGDSYEQYF.

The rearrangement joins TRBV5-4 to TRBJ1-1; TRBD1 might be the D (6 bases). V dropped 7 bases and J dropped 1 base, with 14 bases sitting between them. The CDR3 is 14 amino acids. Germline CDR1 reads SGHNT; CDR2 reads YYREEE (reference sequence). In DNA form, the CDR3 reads TGTGCCAGCCAGGGGTTACAGACGAACACTGAAGCTTTCTTT. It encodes CASQGLQTNTEAFF. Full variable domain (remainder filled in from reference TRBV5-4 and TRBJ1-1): ETGVTQSPTHLIKTRGQQVTLRCSSQSGHNTVSWYQQALGQGPQFIFQYYREEENGRGNFPPRFSGLQFPNYSSELNVNALELDDSALYLCASQGLQTNTEAFFGQGTRLTVV.

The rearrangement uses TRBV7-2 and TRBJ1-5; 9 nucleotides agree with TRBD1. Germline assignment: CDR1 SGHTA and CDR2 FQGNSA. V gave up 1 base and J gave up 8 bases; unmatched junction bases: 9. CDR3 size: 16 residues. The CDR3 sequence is CASSLVSGTGFEPQHF. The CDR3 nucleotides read TGTGCCAGCAGCTTAGTCAGTGGGACAGGGTTTGAGCCCCAGCATTTT. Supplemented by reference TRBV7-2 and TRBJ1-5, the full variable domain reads GAGVSQSPSNKVTEKGKDVELRCDPISGHTALYWYRQSLGQGLEFLIYFQGNSAPDKSGLPSDRFSAERTGGSVSTLTIQRTQQEDSAVYLCASSLVSGTGFEPQHFGDGTRLSIL.

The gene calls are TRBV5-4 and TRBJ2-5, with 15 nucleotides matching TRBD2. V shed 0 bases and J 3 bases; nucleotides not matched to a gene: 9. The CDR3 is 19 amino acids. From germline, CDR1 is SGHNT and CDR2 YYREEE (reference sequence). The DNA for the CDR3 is TGTGCCAGCAGCTTGGGGGGACTAGCGGGAGGCCCGGGGGAAGAGACCCAGTACTTC. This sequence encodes CASSLGGLAGGPGEETQYF.

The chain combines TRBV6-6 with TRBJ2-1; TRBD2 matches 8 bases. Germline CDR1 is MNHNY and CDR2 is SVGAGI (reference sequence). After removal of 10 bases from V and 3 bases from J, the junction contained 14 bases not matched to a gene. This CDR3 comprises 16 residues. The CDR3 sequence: CATAGLLADHYNEQFF. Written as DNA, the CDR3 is TGTGCCACCGCCGGACTACTAGCGGACCACTACAATGAGCAGTTCTTC.

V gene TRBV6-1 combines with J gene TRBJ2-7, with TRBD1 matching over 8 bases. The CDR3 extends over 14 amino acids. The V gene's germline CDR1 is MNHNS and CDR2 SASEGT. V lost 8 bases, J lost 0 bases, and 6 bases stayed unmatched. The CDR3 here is CASRPGTGSYEQYF. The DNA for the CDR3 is TGTGCCAGCCGTCCCGGGACAGGCTCCTACGAGCAGTACTTC.

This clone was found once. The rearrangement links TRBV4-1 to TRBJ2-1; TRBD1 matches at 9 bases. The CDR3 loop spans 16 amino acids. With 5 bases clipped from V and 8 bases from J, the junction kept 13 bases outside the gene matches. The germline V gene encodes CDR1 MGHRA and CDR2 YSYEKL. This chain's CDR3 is CASSYRTGDLSDEQFF. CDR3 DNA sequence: TGCGCCAGCAGCTACCGGACAGGGGACCTTTCGGATGAGCAGTTCTTC.

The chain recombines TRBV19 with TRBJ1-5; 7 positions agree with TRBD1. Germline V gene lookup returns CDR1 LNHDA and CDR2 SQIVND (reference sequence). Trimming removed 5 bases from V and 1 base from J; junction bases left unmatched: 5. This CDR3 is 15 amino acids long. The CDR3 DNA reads TGTGCCAGTAGTCGAGCACAGGGGAGCAATCAGCCCCAGCATTTT. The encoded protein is CASSRAQGSNQPQHF.